The 20 T cell receptor beta chains listed next were all sequenced from one sample in a study of OX40 agonist ivuxolimab in advanced cancers. Sequencing used immunoSEQ multiplex PCR; TCRdb keeps in-frame clones, though not all of them. Of tens of thousands of clones listed, 84% are singletons. The material sequenced was CD4+ or CD8+ T cells sorted from blood, taken in a trial of the OX40 agonist ivuxolimab. All receptors come from an adult with an advanced solid tumor such as melanoma, head and neck, liver or kidney cancer.

This chain connects TRBV5-1 to TRBJ2-5; 7 nucleotides agree with TRBD1. This CDR3 comprises 13 residues. V gave up 5 bases and J gave up 2 bases; unmatched junction bases: 3. Looked up from germline, CDR1 is SGHRS and CDR2 is YFSETQ. The DNA of the CDR3 is TGCGCCAGCAGGCCGGGACAGCAAGAGACCCAGTACTTC. Translation gives CASRPGQQETQYF. Together with reference TRBV5-1 and TRBJ2-5, the CDR3 gives the full variable domain: KAGVTQTPRYLIKTRGQQVTLSCSPISGHRSVSWYQQTPGQGLQFLFEYFSETQRNKGNFPGRFSGRQFSNSRSEMNVSTLELGDSALYLCASRPGQQETQYFGPGTRLLVL.

The gene calls are TRBV7-7 and TRBJ2-3, with D perhaps assigned TRBD1 or TRBD2 (5 bases each). Germline assignment: CDR1 SSHAT and CDR2 FNYEAQ (reference sequence). Trimming took off 5 bases at V and 4 bases at J, with 13 bases between the two ends. This CDR3 has 14 residues. CDR3 region: CASSRTVGADTQYF. Written as DNA, the CDR3 is TGTGCCAGCAGCAGAACGGTGGGGGCAGATACGCAGTATTTT. Looking up the rest from reference TRBV7-7 and TRBJ2-3 gives the full variable domain: GAGVSQSPRYKVTKRGQDVTLRCDPISSHATLYWYQQALGQGPEFLTYFNYEAQPDKSGLPSDRFSAERPEGSISTLTIQRTEQRDSAMYRCASSRTVGADTQYFGPGTRLTVL.

The genes are TRBV7-2 and TRBJ2-3; TRBD2 aligns across 10 bases. The CDR3 sequence is 15 residues long. Germline trimming cut 4 bases from V and 3 bases from J; bases unmatched to any gene: 4. Germline values: CDR1 SGHTA, CDR2 FQGNSA. The CDR3 region has the DNA TGTGCCAGCAGCTCTAGCGGGAGAACTACAGATACGCAGTATTTT. Its translation is CASSSSGRTTDTQYF.

The chain uses TRBV9 and TRBJ2-7; 7 bases are shared with TRBD1. Trimming at V came to 4 bases and at J to 5 bases, leaving 6 bases not matched to a gene. This CDR3 is 13 amino acids long. CDR1 is SGDLS, CDR2 YYNGEE, per germline. CDR3 DNA: TGTGCCAGCAGCACAGGGGTCTTCGACGAGCAGTACTTC. Encoded protein: CASSTGVFDEQYF.

The chain is built from TRBV27 and TRBJ2-5, with 9 bases that match TRBD1. Germline CDR1 reads MNHEY; CDR2 reads SMNVEV (reference sequence). The length of the CDR3 is 14 residues. V shed 7 bases, J shed 1 base, and the junction held 4 bases outside the gene matches. The CDR3 DNA reads as TGTGCCAGCACCCCGGGACAGGGCCAAGAGACCCAGTACTTC. Translating it yields CASTPGQGQETQYF.

The rearrangement joins TRBV5-1 to TRBJ2-1, with D perhaps matching TRBD2 (6 bases). The germline gives CDR1 SGHRS, CDR2 YFSETQ. Trimming cost V 0 bases and J 1 base, with 8 bases left between them. The CDR3 has 15 residues. In DNA, the CDR3 is TGCGCCAGCAGCTTGGTGAGCGGGTCCTACAATGAGCAGTTCTTC. This gives the protein CASSLVSGSYNEQFF.

The chain joins TRBV5-1 to TRBJ1-5; D might be TRBD1 (5 bases). Trimming stripped 0 bases from V and 1 base from J, with 8 bases between. From germline, CDR1 is SGHRS and CDR2 YFSETQ. CDR3 size: 15 residues. The CDR3 spells CASSLGGASNQPQHF. CDR3 DNA: TGCGCCAGCAGCTTGGGGGGCGCGAGCAATCAGCCCCAGCATTTT.

In this sample, this clone turned up once. The rearrangement links TRBV29-1 to TRBJ2-4; a weak D match, TRBD2 (6 bases). The CDR3 totals 12 residues. Germline V CDR1 and CDR2: SQVTM, ANQGSEA. The chain's CDR3 is CSISLGEDIQYF. CDR3 DNA: TGCAGTATCTCTCTAGGGGAGGACATTCAGTACTTC.

The chain uses TRBV19 and TRBJ2-7; D may be TRBD1 (6 bases). This CDR3 contains 15 residues. Germline V gene sequence: CDR1 LNHDA, CDR2 SQIVND (reference sequence). V lost 5 bases and J lost 6, with 20 bases in between. The CDR3 nucleotides are TGTGCCAGTAGTTCTCAACAGGGATCCCACTTCGAGCAGTACTTC. Protein sequence: CASSSQQGSHFEQYF.

A few counts support this clone. The genes are TRBV4-1 and TRBJ2-2, with 8 bases lining up with TRBD1. After removal of 3 bases from V and 4 bases from J, the junction contained 10 bases not matched to a gene. CDR1 MGHRA and CDR2 YSYEKL come from the germline V gene. The CDR3 sequence is 17 residues long. For the CDR3, the DNA is TGCGCCAGCAGCCACGGGAAGGGACAGGAGCTCACCGGGGAGCTGTTTTTT. It encodes CASSHGKGQELTGELFF.

The rearrangement uses TRBV4-1 and TRBJ2-1, with unresolved D. V lost 1 base and J lost 0, with 16 bases in between. CDR1 MGHRA and CDR2 YSYEKL come from the germline V gene. This CDR3 comprises 18 residues. CDR3 protein: CASSQVDLLPSSYNEQFF. CDR3 coding DNA: TGCGCCAGCAGCCAAGTCGACTTACTACCTAGCTCCTACAATGAGCAGTTCTTC.

Regarding this clone: The sample contains more than one DNA sequence encoding this CDR3. The V call is TRBV9, the J call TRBJ1-4; D unclear. The CDR3 spans 18 residues. The V and J ends lost 0 bases and 7 bases respectively, with 22 bases between them. From germline, CDR1 is SGDLS and CDR2 YYNGEE. The DNA for the CDR3 is TGTGCCAGCAGCGTAGGAGGTGCGGTGGCGGGAGGAGCTGAAAAACTGTTTTTT. Amino acid sequence: CASSVGGAVAGGAEKLFF.

The chain's CDR3 is CASSFALPGSEVSYEQYF. CDR3 nucleotide sequence: TGTGCCAGCAGCTTCGCTCTCCCGGGTTCTGAAGTCTCCTACGAGCAGTACTTC. The chain carries TRBV11-2 and TRBJ2-7; D is unresolved. In germline, CDR1 is SGHAT, CDR2 FQNNGV. Between the trimmed V and J ends, which lost 3 bases and 0 bases, there was a span of 21 bases. There are 18 residues in the CDR3.

This clone was recorded only once. The chain employs TRBV6-1 and TRBJ2-1; D might be TRBD2 (5 bases). CDR3 length: 14 amino acids. CDR1 MNHNS and CDR2 SASEGT come from the germline V gene. V was shortened by 6 bases and J by 6 bases, with 15 bases between the two germline ends. CDR3 loop: CASSLLIEGNEQFF. The CDR3, as DNA: TGTGCCAGCAGCCTTCTGATTGAGGGCAATGAGCAGTTCTTC.

The chain uses TRBV11-2 and TRBJ2-1; 7 nucleotides align to TRBD2. The CDR3 is 15 residues long. Germline V gene lookup returns CDR1 SGHAT and CDR2 FQNNGV. The V segment lost 2 bases and the J segment 9 bases; nucleotides outside the gene matches: 10. The CDR3 here is CASSLKVGGLGEQFF. For the CDR3, the DNA is TGTGCCAGCAGCTTAAAGGTGGGAGGGCTCGGTGAGCAGTTCTTC. The full variable domain, completed using reference TRBV11-2 and TRBJ2-1, is EAGVAQSPRYKIIEKRQSVAFWCNPISGHATLYWYQQILGQGPKLLIQFQNNGVVDDSQLPKDRFSAERLKGVDSTLKIQPAKLEDSAVYLCASSLKVGGLGEQFFGPGTRLTVL.

This chain connects TRBV9 to TRBJ1-5; maybe TRBD1 (5 bases). The CDR3 extends over 14 amino acids. The V and J ends lost 0 bases and 4 bases respectively, with 8 bases between them. The germline V gene encodes CDR1 SGDLS and CDR2 YYNGEE. The CDR3 DNA is TGTGCCAGCAGCGTAGCCAGGGATAATCAGCCCCAGCATTTT. Translation gives CASSVARDNQPQHF. Full variable domain (missing parts from reference TRBV9 and TRBJ1-5): DSGVTQTPKHLITATGQRVTLRCSPRSGDLSVYWYQQSLDQGLQFLIQYYNGEERAKGNILERFSAQQFPDLHSELNLSSLELGDSALYFCASSVARDNQPQHFGDGTRLSIL.

The V gene is TRBV21-1, the J gene TRBJ2-7; the table's D call of TRBD2 was not tested on the DNA. TRBV21-1 is a pseudogene segment. The CDR3 consists of 15 residues. The chain's CDR3 is CASSKVAGVNYEQYF. The CDR3 DNA is TGTGCCAGCAGCAAAGTTGCGGGAGTTAACTACGAGCAGTACTTC.

By frequency in the sample, this clone is medium-sized (0.01 to 0.1%). The genes are TRBV5-1 and TRBJ2-1, with 7 bases fitting TRBD2. V gave up 0 bases and J gave up 5 bases; unmatched junction bases: 5. The germline gives CDR1 SGHRS, CDR2 YFSETQ. The CDR3 sequence is 15 residues long. The CDR3, as DNA: TGCGCCAGCAGCTTGGAGCCTAGCGGAGACAATGAGCAGTTCTTC. This gives the protein CASSLEPSGDNEQFF.

CDR3 region: CASSQRDRGTEAFF. CDR3 coding DNA: TGTGCCAGCAGCCAGAGGGACAGGGGGACTGAAGCTTTCTTT. The chain is built from TRBV11-2 and TRBJ1-1; 11 bases are shared with TRBD1. V lost 5 bases, J lost 5 bases, and 4 bases stayed unmatched. The CDR3 runs 14 residues. Germline assignment: CDR1 SGHAT and CDR2 FQNNGV.

This rearrangement joins TRBV19 to TRBJ2-5; 9 bases agree with TRBD2. The CDR3 is made up of 14 amino acids. Trimming took 5 bases from V and 5 from J; bases not matched to a gene: 6. The germline gives CDR1 LNHDA, CDR2 SQIVND (reference sequence). In nucleotides, the CDR3 is TGTGCCAGTAGTGGGGGACTAGCAGTCGAGACCCAGTACTTC. Its translation is CASSGGLAVETQYF.